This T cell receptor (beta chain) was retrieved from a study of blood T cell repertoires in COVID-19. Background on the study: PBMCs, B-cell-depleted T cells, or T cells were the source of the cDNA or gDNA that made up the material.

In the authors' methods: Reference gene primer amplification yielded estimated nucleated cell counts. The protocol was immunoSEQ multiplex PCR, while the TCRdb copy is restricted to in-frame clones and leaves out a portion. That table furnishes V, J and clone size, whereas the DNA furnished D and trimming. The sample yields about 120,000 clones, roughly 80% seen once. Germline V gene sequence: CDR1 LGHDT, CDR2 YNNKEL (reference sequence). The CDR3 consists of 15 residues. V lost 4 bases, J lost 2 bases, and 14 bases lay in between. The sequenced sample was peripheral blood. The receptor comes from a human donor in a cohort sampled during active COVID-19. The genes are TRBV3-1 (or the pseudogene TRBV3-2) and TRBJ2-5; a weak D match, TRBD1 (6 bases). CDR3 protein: CASSPRDTLQETQYF. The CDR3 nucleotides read TGTGCCAGCAGCCCCCGGGACACGTTACAAGAGACCCAGTACTTC.